A single sample is the source of the 5 T cell receptor beta chains below, sequenced in a study of technical replicates of blood from several donors. Repertoires were generated with immunoSEQ multiplex PCR, while TCRdb's copy carries only in-frame clones and drops some. The sample lists some 60,000 clones, 80% to 90% occurring once. The specimen was PBMCs. The receptor source for this set is a human donor in good health. Some clones in this sample may be carry-over from other donors' samples.

This CDR3 reads CASSYSPGGEAFF. The CDR3 region has the DNA TGTGCCAGCAGTTACTCTCCGGGGGGTGAGGCTTTCTTT. This chain links TRBV6-5 with TRBJ1-1; the D gene is possibly TRBD1 (5 bases). The V end was cut by 0 bases, the J end by 11 bases, with 13 bases between. From germline, CDR1 is MNHEY and CDR2 SVGAGI. This CDR3 has 13 amino acids.

The chain joins TRBV4-1 to TRBJ2-3; D unresolved. Per the germline V gene, CDR1 is MGHRA and CDR2 is YSYEKL. There are 12 residues in the CDR3. Between the trimmed V and J ends, which lost 4 bases and 4 bases, there was a span of 6 bases. Here the CDR3 reads CASSPNSDTQYF. The DNA for the CDR3 is TGCGCCAGCAGCCCTAACTCAGATACGCAGTATTTT.

This rearrangement joins TRBV9 to TRBJ1-1; D possibly corresponds to TRBD1 (6 bases). The CDR3 contains 14 residues. Trimming took 4 bases from V and 4 from J, leaving 14 bases between them. Germline V gene lookup returns CDR1 SGDLS and CDR2 YYNGEE. In DNA, the CDR3 is TGTGCCAGCAGCACCCGACAGGACCCCACTGAAGCTTTCTTT. Its translation is CASSTRQDPTEAFF.

The chain employs TRBV30 and TRBJ2-3, with 10 bases matching TRBD2. CDR1 and CDR2 from the germline V gene are GTSNPN and SVGIG (reference sequence). This CDR3 is built from 14 residues. The junction had 5 bases not matched to a gene; V was cut back by 4 bases and J by 4 bases. CDR3 coding DNA: TGTGCCTGGACCTTAGCGGGAGGAGCAGATACGCAGTATTTT. The encoded protein is CAWTLAGGADTQYF.

The J gene is TRBJ2-7, the V gene TRBV18, with 8 bases lining up with TRBD1. Germline CDR1 is KGHSH and CDR2 is LQKENI. CDR3 length: 15 residues. The V segment lost 0 bases and the J segment 4 bases; nucleotides outside the gene matches: 5. CDR3 amino acids: CASSPPETGVYEQYF. As DNA, the CDR3 is TGTGCCAGCTCACCACCAGAGACAGGGGTTTACGAGCAGTACTTC. Based on the CDR3 plus reference TRBV18 and TRBJ2-7, the full variable domain is NAGVMQNPRHLVRRRGQEARLRCSPMKGHSHVYWYRQLPEEGLKFMVYLQKENIIDESGMPKERFSAEFPKEGPSILRIQQVVRGDSAAYFCASSPPETGVYEQYFGPGTRLTVT.